This is a list of T cell receptor beta chains from one sample in a study of T cell repertoires in ileal Crohn's disease. Some clones are missing from TCRdb's copy, which holds only in-frame ones; the method was immunoSEQ multiplex PCR. The sample includes tens of thousands of clones, roughly nine tenths of them seen just once. The specimen was ileal tissue. These receptors were taken from an adult with Crohn's disease. Each CDR3 is given with its conserved first and last residue. Fields, in order: D gene, clone size, V gene, J gene, CDR3 DNA, CDR3 protein. D genes are given only for firm matches. Clone size is shown for a subset of rows, as once, few, many or a class of expanded clone.

d_call: .; clone_size: .; v_call: TRBV29-1; j_call: TRBJ1-5; cdr3_nt: TGCAGCGTTGCGGTTAACAGGGACCAGCCCCAGCATTTT; cdr3_aa: CSVAVNRDQPQHF
d_call: TRBD1; clone_size: .; v_call: TRBV6-5; j_call: TRBJ1-5; cdr3_nt: TGTGCCAGCAGCCTGACAGGGAAGAATCAGCCCCAGCATTTT; cdr3_aa: CASSLTGKNQPQHF
d_call: .; clone_size: .; v_call: TRBV28; j_call: TRBJ2-7; cdr3_nt: TGTGCCAGCAGCTTTTACTTCTACGAGCAGTACTTC; cdr3_aa: CASSFYFYEQYF
d_call: .; clone_size: .; v_call: TRBV19; j_call: TRBJ2-5; cdr3_nt: TGTGCCAGTACCAGTAGTCCGGCGGGGACCCAGTACTTC; cdr3_aa: CASTSSPAGTQYF
d_call: .; clone_size: .; v_call: TRBV12-5; j_call: TRBJ1-1; cdr3_nt: TGTGCTAGTGGTTACCCACAGGTCACTGAAGCTTTCTTT; cdr3_aa: CASGYPQVTEAFF
d_call: .; clone_size: .; v_call: TRBV9; j_call: TRBJ1-3; cdr3_nt: TGTGCCAGCAGCGAGACAGTGGAAGGAAACACCATATATTTT; cdr3_aa: CASSETVEGNTIYF
d_call: TRBD1; clone_size: .; v_call: TRBV5-1; j_call: TRBJ2-3; cdr3_nt: TGCGCCAGCAGCTTGGAAGGGACCGGGACAGGGGCAGATACGCAGTATTTT; cdr3_aa: CASSLEGTGTGADTQYF
d_call: TRBD2; clone_size: .; v_call: TRBV28; j_call: TRBJ2-7; cdr3_nt: TGTGCCACCAGCGGGAGGGGCGACGAGCAGTACTTC; cdr3_aa: CATSGRGDEQYF
d_call: .; clone_size: .; v_call: TRBV6-5; j_call: TRBJ1-2; cdr3_nt: TGTGCCACCATAGGCCTGGACAAAACTAACTATGGCTACACCTTC; cdr3_aa: CATIGLDKTNYGYTF
d_call: .; clone_size: .; v_call: TRBV5-6; j_call: TRBJ2-5; cdr3_nt: TGTGCCAGCAGCTTTGTGAACAGAGAGACCCAGTACTTC; cdr3_aa: CASSFVNRETQYF
d_call: .; clone_size: .; v_call: TRBV29-1; j_call: TRBJ2-2; cdr3_nt: TGCAGCGTTGTACTAGTGAGCGGGTCAAACACCGGGGAGCTGTTTTTT; cdr3_aa: CSVVLVSGSNTGELFF
d_call: .; clone_size: .; v_call: TRBV5-1; j_call: TRBJ1-1; cdr3_nt: TGCGCCAGCAGCTTGGCCTCGGGAGCAGCTTTGGGCACTGAAGCTTTCTTT; cdr3_aa: CASSLASGAALGTEAFF
d_call: .; clone_size: .; v_call: TRBV5-1; j_call: TRBJ2-2; cdr3_nt: TGCGCCAGCAGCACCCAGGGAGGTACCGGGGAGCTGTTTTTT; cdr3_aa: CASSTQGGTGELFF
d_call: .; clone_size: .; v_call: TRBV25-1; j_call: TRBJ2-3; cdr3_nt: TGTGCCAGCAGTAGGGAGAGGCCGACAGATACGCAGTATTTT; cdr3_aa: CASSRERPTDTQYF
d_call: .; clone_size: .; v_call: TRBV7-9; j_call: TRBJ2-5; cdr3_nt: TGTGCCAGCAGCTTTGGCGGACAAGAGACCCAGTACTTC; cdr3_aa: CASSFGGQETQYF
d_call: .; clone_size: few; v_call: TRBV5-4; j_call: TRBJ2-1; cdr3_nt: TGTGCCAGCAGTCCCGGACGGGGAGGCTATGAGCAGTTCTTC; cdr3_aa: CASSPGRGGYEQFF
d_call: .; clone_size: .; v_call: TRBV5-1; j_call: TRBJ1-2; cdr3_nt: TGCGCCAGCAGCTCGTCCTCTAACTATGGCTACACCTTC; cdr3_aa: CASSSSSNYGYTF
d_call: TRBD1; clone_size: .; v_call: TRBV4-1; j_call: TRBJ1-1; cdr3_nt: TGCGCCAGCAAAAGACAGGGACCAATGAACACTGAAGCTTTCTTT; cdr3_aa: CASKRQGPMNTEAFF
d_call: .; clone_size: .; v_call: TRBV7-2; j_call: TRBJ2-6; cdr3_nt: TGTGCCAGCAGCTTACACCCAATTAGGACAGGGGCCAACGTCCTGACTTTC; cdr3_aa: CASSLHPIRTGANVLTF
d_call: .; clone_size: .; v_call: TRBV4-1; j_call: TRBJ2-5; cdr3_nt: TGCGCCAGCAGCCAAACAGGCAGGGGCGGCCAAGAGACCCAGTACTTC; cdr3_aa: CASSQTGRGGQETQYF
d_call: .; clone_size: once; v_call: TRBV9; j_call: TRBJ1-3; cdr3_nt: TGTGCCAGCAGCGTCGCGGATCCAGGGGGAAACACCATATATTTT; cdr3_aa: CASSVADPGGNTIYF
d_call: .; clone_size: .; v_call: TRBV6-1; j_call: TRBJ1-6; cdr3_nt: TGTGCCAGCAGTGACAGGGGTAATTCACCCCTCCACTTT; cdr3_aa: CASSDRGNSPLHF
d_call: TRBD1; clone_size: .; v_call: TRBV9; j_call: TRBJ2-2; cdr3_nt: TGTGCCAGCAGCGTCACACTCCCGGGACAGGGGACCGGGGAGCTGTTTTTT; cdr3_aa: CASSVTLPGQGTGELFF
d_call: .; clone_size: .; v_call: TRBV10-3; j_call: TRBJ1-2; cdr3_nt: TGTGCCATCACGGAGGGTCGGACCTATGGCTACACCTTC; cdr3_aa: CAITEGRTYGYTF
d_call: .; clone_size: .; v_call: TRBV9; j_call: TRBJ1-2; cdr3_nt: TGTGCCAGCAGCGTAGGGGTACAGGATTCGGGCTACACCTTC; cdr3_aa: CASSVGVQDSGYTF
d_call: TRBD1; clone_size: .; v_call: TRBV7-2; j_call: TRBJ2-1; cdr3_nt: TGTGCCAGCAGCCATGGACAGGGGCTACGCTCCTACAATGAGCAGTTCTTC; cdr3_aa: CASSHGQGLRSYNEQFF
d_call: TRBD1; clone_size: .; v_call: TRBV20-1; j_call: TRBJ1-2; cdr3_nt: TGCAGTGCTGCCCGGGACAGTGGCTACACCTTC; cdr3_aa: CSAARDSGYTF
d_call: .; clone_size: .; v_call: TRBV5-1; j_call: TRBJ2-2; cdr3_nt: TGCGTCAGCAGCTCGGAAGCAGGGGTCTCCGGGGAGCTGTTTTTT; cdr3_aa: CVSSSEAGVSGELFF
d_call: .; clone_size: .; v_call: TRBV7-2; j_call: TRBJ2-1; cdr3_nt: TGTGCCAGCAGCCTCCAGGAATCCTCTTACAATGAGCAGTTCTTC; cdr3_aa: CASSLQESSYNEQFF
d_call: .; clone_size: .; v_call: TRBV5-4; j_call: TRBJ1-5; cdr3_nt: TGTGCCAGCAGCTTAGGGGTTAATCAGCCCCAGCATTTT; cdr3_aa: CASSLGVNQPQHF
d_call: .; clone_size: .; v_call: TRBV6-6; j_call: TRBJ1-3; cdr3_nt: TGTGCCAGCAGTTACTTAGACTCTGGAAACACCATATATTTT; cdr3_aa: CASSYLDSGNTIYF
d_call: .; clone_size: .; v_call: TRBV4-2; j_call: TRBJ2-3; cdr3_nt: TGTGCCAGCAGCCGGGCGGATACGCAGTATTTT; cdr3_aa: CASSRADTQYF
d_call: TRBD1; clone_size: .; v_call: TRBV11-3; j_call: TRBJ1-6; cdr3_nt: TGTGCCAGCAGCCCCGGGACAGGAAATTCACCCCTCCACTTT; cdr3_aa: CASSPGTGNSPLHF
d_call: .; clone_size: once; v_call: TRBV15; j_call: TRBJ2-1; cdr3_nt: TGTGCCACCAGCAGAGATCCCACGGGGTCGTATGAGCAGTTCTTC; cdr3_aa: CATSRDPTGSYEQFF
d_call: .; clone_size: .; v_call: TRBV4-1; j_call: TRBJ2-3; cdr3_nt: TGCGCCAGCAGCCAAGAGGGAGCCGGACCAGATACGCAGTATTTT; cdr3_aa: CASSQEGAGPDTQYF
d_call: TRBD2; clone_size: .; v_call: TRBV7-2; j_call: TRBJ2-7; cdr3_nt: TGTGCCAGCAGCTTAGTCCCCCAGTGGGAGGGCTCCTACGAGCAGTACTTC; cdr3_aa: CASSLVPQWEGSYEQYF
d_call: TRBD1; clone_size: .; v_call: TRBV9; j_call: TRBJ1-1; cdr3_nt: TGTGCCAGCAGCACCCGACAGGGGGCTACTGAAGCTTTCTTT; cdr3_aa: CASSTRQGATEAFF
d_call: .; clone_size: .; v_call: TRBV7-9; j_call: TRBJ2-6; cdr3_nt: TGTGCCAGCAGCTTAGGGACAGGGGCCAACGTCCTGACTTTC; cdr3_aa: CASSLGTGANVLTF
d_call: .; clone_size: .; v_call: TRBV19; j_call: TRBJ1-1; cdr3_nt: TGTGCCAGTGGGCTCACAGGGCTGAACACTGAAGCTTTCTTT; cdr3_aa: CASGLTGLNTEAFF
d_call: .; clone_size: .; v_call: TRBV9; j_call: TRBJ1-2; cdr3_nt: TGTGCCAGCAGAAACGATAGAGGAACAAGGAATCGCCTCTATGGCTACACCTTC; cdr3_aa: CASRNDRGTRNRLYGYTF
d_call: .; clone_size: .; v_call: TRBV6-1; j_call: TRBJ1-5; cdr3_nt: TGTGCCAGCAATAACAGGGCTCAGCCCCAGCATTTT; cdr3_aa: CASNNRAQPQHF
d_call: TRBD1; clone_size: .; v_call: TRBV6-1; j_call: TRBJ2-7; cdr3_nt: TGTGCCAGCAAGGAGACAGGGACCTACGAGCAGTACTTC; cdr3_aa: CASKETGTYEQYF
d_call: .; clone_size: .; v_call: TRBV10-2; j_call: TRBJ2-3; cdr3_nt: TGCGCCAGCACGGCGGGCGGCACAGATACGCAGTATTTT; cdr3_aa: CASTAGGTDTQYF
d_call: TRBD1; clone_size: once; v_call: TRBV5-6; j_call: TRBJ1-1; cdr3_nt: TGTGCCAGCTTTCGGACAGGCGGCACTGAAGCTTTCTTT; cdr3_aa: CASFRTGGTEAFF
d_call: TRBD1; clone_size: .; v_call: TRBV4-1; j_call: TRBJ1-1; cdr3_nt: TGCGCCAGCAGCGGGGCGAGGGCAGGGGGCGAAGCTTTCTTT; cdr3_aa: CASSGARAGGEAFF
d_call: .; clone_size: .; v_call: TRBV6-5; j_call: TRBJ1-1; cdr3_nt: TGTGCCAGCAGGAGGACAGACGAGGTGACTGAAGCTTTCTTT; cdr3_aa: CASRRTDEVTEAFF
d_call: .; clone_size: .; v_call: TRBV15; j_call: TRBJ2-3; cdr3_nt: TGTGCCACCAGCAGAGATAGCCTGAGCACAGATACGCAGTATTTT; cdr3_aa: CATSRDSLSTDTQYF
d_call: .; clone_size: .; v_call: TRBV18; j_call: TRBJ2-5; cdr3_nt: TGTGCCAGCTCACCACAGGGGTACCAAGAGACCCAGTACTTC; cdr3_aa: CASSPQGYQETQYF
d_call: .; clone_size: .; v_call: TRBV4-1; j_call: TRBJ2-1; cdr3_nt: TGCGCCAGCAGCCAAGATCTAGTTTCGGGAGAGCAGTTCTTC; cdr3_aa: CASSQDLVSGEQFF
d_call: TRBD1; clone_size: .; v_call: TRBV5-1; j_call: TRBJ1-5; cdr3_nt: TGCGCCAGCAGCTTAGAGGGGGCGAGGGATCAGCCCCAGCATTTT; cdr3_aa: CASSLEGARDQPQHF
d_call: .; clone_size: .; v_call: TRBV6-6; j_call: TRBJ1-1; cdr3_nt: TGTGCCAGCAGAGCCCTTGGGCAGTTGAACACTGAAGCTTTCTTT; cdr3_aa: CASRALGQLNTEAFF
d_call: .; clone_size: .; v_call: TRBV2; j_call: TRBJ2-5; cdr3_nt: TGTGCCAGCAGTGAGAGCCTAGCAGCGGAGACCCAGTACTTC; cdr3_aa: CASSESLAAETQYF